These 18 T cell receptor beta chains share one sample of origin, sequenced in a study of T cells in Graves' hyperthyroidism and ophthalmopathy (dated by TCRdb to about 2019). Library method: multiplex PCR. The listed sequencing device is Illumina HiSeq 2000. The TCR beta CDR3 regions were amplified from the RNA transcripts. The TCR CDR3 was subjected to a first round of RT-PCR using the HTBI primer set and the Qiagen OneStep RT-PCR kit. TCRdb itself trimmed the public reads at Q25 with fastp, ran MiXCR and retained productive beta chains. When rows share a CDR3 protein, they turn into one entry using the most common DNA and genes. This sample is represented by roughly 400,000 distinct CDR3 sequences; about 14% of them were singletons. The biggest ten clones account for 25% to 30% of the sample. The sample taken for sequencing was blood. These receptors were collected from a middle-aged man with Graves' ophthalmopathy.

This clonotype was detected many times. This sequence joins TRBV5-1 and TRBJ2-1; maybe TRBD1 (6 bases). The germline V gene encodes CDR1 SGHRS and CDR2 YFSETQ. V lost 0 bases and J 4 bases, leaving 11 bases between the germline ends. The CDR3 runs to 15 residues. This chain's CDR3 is CASSLGQVRYNEQFF. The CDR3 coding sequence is TGCGCCAGCAGCTTGGGACAGGTGAGGTACAATGAGCAGTTCTTC.

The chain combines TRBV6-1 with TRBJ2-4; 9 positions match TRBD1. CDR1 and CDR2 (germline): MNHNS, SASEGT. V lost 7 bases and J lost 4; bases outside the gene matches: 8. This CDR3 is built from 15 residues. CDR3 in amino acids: CASTKPGTGKNIQYF. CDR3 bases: TGTGCCAGCACGAAGCCCGGGACAGGGAAAAACATTCAGTACTTC.

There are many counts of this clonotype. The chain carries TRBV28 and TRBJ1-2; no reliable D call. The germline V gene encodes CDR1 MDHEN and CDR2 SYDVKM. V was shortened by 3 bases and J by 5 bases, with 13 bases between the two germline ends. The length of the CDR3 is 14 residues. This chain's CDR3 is CASSLFGISYGYTF. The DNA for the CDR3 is TGTGCCAGCAGTTTGTTCGGGATCTCTTATGGCTACACCTTC.

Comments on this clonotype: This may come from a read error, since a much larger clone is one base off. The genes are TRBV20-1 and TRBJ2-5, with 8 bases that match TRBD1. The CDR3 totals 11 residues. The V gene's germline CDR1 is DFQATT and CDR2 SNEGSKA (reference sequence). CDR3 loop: CSADRGETLYF. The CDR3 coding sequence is TGCAGTGCAGACAGGGGAGAGACCCTGTACTTC.

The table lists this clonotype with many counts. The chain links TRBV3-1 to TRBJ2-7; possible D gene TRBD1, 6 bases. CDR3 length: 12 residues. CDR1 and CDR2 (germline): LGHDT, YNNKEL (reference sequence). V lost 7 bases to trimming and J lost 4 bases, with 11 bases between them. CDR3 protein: CASTNTGYEQYF. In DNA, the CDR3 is TGTGCCAGCACCAACACAGGGTACGAGCAGTACTTC.

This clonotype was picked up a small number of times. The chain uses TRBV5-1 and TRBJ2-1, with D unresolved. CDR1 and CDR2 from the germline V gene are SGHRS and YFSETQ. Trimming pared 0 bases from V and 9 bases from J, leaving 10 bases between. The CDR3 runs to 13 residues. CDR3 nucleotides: TGCGCCAGCAGCTTGGGTTACCAGACTGAGCAGTTCTTC. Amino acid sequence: CASSLGYQTEQFF.

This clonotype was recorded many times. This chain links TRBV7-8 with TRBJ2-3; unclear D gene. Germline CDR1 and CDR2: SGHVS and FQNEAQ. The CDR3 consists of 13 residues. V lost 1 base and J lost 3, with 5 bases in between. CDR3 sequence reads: CASSLVFTDTQYF. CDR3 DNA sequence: TGTGCCAGCAGCTTAGTGTTTACAGATACGCAGTATTTT.

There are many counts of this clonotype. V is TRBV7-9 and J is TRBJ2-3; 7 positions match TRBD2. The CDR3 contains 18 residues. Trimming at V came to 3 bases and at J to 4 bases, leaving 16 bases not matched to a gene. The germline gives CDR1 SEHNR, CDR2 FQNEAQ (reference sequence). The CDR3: CASSLSTSSGTGPDTQYF. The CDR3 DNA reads TGTGCCAGCAGCTTGTCCACGTCTAGCGGTACCGGACCAGATACGCAGTATTTT. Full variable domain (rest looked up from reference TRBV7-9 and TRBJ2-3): DTGVSQNPRHKITKRGQNVTFRCDPISEHNRLYWYRQTLGQGPEFLTYFQNEAQLEKSRLLSDRFSAERPKGSFSTLEIQRTEQGDSAMYLCASSLSTSSGTGPDTQYFGPGTRLTVL.

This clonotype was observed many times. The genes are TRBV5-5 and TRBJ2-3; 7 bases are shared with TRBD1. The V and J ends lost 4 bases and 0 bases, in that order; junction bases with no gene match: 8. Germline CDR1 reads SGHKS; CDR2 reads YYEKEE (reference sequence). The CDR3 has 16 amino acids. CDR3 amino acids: CASSITGDSSTDTQYF. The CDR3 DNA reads TGTGCCAGCAGCATCACAGGGGACAGTAGCACAGATACGCAGTATTTT.

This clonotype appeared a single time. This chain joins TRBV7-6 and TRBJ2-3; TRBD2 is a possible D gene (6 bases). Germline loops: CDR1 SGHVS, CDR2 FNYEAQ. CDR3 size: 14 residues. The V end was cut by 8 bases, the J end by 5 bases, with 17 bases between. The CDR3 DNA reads TGTGCCAGCGCCCTAGGTAGCGGTAGAGATACGCAGTATTTT. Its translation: CASALGSGRDTQYF.

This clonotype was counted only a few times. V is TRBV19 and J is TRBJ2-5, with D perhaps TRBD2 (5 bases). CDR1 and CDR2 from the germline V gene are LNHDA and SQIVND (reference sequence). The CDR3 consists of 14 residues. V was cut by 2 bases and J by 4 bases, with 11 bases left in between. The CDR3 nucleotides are TGTGCCAGTAGTATATCTGGAGGAGTAGAGACCCAGTACTTC. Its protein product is CASSISGGVETQYF.

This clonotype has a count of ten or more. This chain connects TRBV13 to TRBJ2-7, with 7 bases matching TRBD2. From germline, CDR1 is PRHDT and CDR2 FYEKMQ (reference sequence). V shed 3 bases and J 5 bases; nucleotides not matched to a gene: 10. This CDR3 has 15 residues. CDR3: CASSFTRDYLNEQYF. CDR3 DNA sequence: TGTGCCAGCAGCTTCACCCGGGACTATCTGAACGAGCAGTACTTC.

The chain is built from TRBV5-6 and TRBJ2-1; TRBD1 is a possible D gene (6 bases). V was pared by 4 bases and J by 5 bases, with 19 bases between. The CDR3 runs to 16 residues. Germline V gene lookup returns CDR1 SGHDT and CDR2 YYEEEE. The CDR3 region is CASSGGTTWEHNEQFF. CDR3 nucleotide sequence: TGTGCCAGCAGCGGTGGGACAACTTGGGAGCACAATGAGCAGTTCTTC.

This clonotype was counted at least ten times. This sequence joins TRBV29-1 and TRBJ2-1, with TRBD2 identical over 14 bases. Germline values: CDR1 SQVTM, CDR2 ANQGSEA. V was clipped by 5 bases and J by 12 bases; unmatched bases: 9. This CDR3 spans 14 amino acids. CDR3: CSVLPQTSGRVQFF. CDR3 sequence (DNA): TGCAGCGTTCTCCCTCAGACTAGCGGGAGGGTGCAGTTCTTC.

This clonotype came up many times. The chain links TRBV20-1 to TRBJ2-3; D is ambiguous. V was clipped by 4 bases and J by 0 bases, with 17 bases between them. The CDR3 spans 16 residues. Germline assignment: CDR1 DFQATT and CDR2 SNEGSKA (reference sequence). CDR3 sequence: CSANLRAIPSTDTQYF. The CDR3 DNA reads TGCAGTGCTAACCTCCGGGCCATCCCTAGCACAGATACGCAGTATTTT.

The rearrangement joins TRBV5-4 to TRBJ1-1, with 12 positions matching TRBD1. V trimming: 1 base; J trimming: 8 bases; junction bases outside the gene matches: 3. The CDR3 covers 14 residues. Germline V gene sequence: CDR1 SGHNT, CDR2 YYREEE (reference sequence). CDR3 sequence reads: CASSLHGTGGEAFF. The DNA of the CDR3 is TGTGCCAGCAGCTTGCACGGGACAGGGGGCGAAGCTTTCTTT.

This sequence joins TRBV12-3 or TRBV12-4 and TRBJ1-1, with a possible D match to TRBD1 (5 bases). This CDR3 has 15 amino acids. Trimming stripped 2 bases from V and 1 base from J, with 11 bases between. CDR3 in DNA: TGTGCCAGCAGTTTAATGGCAGGGACGAACACTGAAGCTTTCTTT. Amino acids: CASSLMAGTNTEAFF.

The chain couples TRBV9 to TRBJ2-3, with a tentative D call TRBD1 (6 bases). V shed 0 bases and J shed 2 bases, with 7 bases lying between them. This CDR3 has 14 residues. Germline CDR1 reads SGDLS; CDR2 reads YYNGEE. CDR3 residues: CASSVEGDTDTQYF. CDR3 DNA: TGTGCCAGCAGCGTAGAGGGGGACACAGATACGCAGTATTTT.